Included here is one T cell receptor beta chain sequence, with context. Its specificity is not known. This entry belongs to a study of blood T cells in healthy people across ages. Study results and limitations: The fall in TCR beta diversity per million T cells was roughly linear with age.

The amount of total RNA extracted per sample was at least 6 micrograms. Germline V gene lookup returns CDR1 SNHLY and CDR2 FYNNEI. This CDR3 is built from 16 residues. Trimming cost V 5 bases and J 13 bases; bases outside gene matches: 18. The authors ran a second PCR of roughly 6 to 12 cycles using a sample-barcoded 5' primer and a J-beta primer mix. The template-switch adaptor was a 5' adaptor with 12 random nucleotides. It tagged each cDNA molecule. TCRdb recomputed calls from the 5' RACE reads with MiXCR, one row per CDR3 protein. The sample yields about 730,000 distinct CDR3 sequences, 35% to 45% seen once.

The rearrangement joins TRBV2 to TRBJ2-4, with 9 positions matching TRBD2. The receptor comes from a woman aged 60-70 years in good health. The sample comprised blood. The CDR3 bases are TGTGCCAGCAGTCCCGGACTAGCGTTGACCTACAATGAGCAGTACTTC. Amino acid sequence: CASSPGLALTYNEQYF.